This T cell receptor beta chain stems from a study of Graves' ophthalmopathy and Graves' hyperthyroidism. The CDR3 has 19 amino acids. CDR1 MNHEY and CDR2 SVGEGT come from the germline V gene. Trimming cost V 2 bases and J 5 bases; bases outside gene matches: 16. About 10 ml of fresh blood yielded the PBMCs by density gradient. Researchers took RNA transcripts and amplified TCR beta CDR3 regions from them. The first round was an RT-PCR with HTBI primers, and the second round was a multiplex PCR. TCRdb re-called the multiplex PCR reads through MiXCR, storing one row per CDR3 protein. The sample lists a few hundred thousand distinct CDR3 sequences; 17% were seen once. Findings and limits, study-wide: The blood repertoire also included most expanded thyroid clonotypes above 0.001 frequency.

Ten or more counts support this clonotype. The antigen is not known. Sequencing was carried out using peripheral blood. This receptor was identified in an adult woman with stable Graves' hyperthyroidism. This chain links TRBV6-2 or TRBV6-3 with TRBJ1-5, with 9 bases matching TRBD1. In nucleotides, the CDR3 is TGTGCCAGCAGTTACCCGTCGGGACAGGGAACGTTTAGGGATCAGCCCCAGCATTTT. Its translation: CASSYPSGQGTFRDQPQHF.